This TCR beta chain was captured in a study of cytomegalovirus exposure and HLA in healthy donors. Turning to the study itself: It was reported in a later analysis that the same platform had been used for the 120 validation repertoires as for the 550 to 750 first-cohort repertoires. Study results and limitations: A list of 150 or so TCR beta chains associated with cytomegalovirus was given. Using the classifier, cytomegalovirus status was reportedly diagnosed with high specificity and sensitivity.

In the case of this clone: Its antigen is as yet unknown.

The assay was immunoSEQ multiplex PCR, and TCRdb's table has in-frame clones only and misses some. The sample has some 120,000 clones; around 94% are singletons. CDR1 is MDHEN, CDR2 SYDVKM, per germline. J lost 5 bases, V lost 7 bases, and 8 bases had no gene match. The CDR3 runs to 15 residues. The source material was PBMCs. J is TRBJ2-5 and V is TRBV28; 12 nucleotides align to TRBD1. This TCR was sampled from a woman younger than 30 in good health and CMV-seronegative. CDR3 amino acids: CASTGTGGVGETQYF. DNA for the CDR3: TGTGCCAGCACCGGGACAGGGGGCGTCGGGGAGACCCAGTACTTC. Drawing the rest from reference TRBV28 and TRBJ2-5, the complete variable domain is DVKVTQSSRYLVKRTGEKVFLECVQDMDHENMFWYRQDPGLGLRLIYFSYDVKMKEKGDIPEGYSVSREKKERFSLILESASTNQTSMYLCASTGTGGVGETQYFGPGTRLLVL.